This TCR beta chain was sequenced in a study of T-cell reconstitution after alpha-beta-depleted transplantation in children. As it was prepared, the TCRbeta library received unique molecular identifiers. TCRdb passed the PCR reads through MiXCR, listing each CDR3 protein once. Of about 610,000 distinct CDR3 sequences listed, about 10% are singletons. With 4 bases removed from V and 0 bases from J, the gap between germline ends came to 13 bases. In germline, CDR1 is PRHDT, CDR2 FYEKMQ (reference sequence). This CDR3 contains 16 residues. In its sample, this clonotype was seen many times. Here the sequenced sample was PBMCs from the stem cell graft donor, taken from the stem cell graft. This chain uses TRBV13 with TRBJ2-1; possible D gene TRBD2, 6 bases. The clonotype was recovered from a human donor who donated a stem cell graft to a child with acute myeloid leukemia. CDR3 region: CASSSTSTLSYNEQFF. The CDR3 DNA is TGTGCCAGCAGCTCAACTAGCACCCTCTCCTACAATGAGCAGTTCTTC.